This is a list of T cell receptor beta chains from one sample in a study of shared clonotypes between healthy human individuals. Only in-frame clones appear in the TCRdb table, and some are missing; sequencing was by immunoSEQ multiplex PCR. The sample holds under 2.5 million clones, approximately 90% seen once. Sequenced sample: naive CD4+ T cells from PBMCs. The receptors were gathered from a man between 18 and 35 years old in good health. Some clones in this sample may be carry-over from other donors' samples. Each CDR3 is given with its conserved first and last residue. D genes are given only for firm matches. Not every row has a clone size; where given, it reads once, few, many or a size class.

TRBV5-5	TRBJ2-4	few	.	CASSQGTSNPNIQYF	TGTGCCAGCAGCCAGGGCACTAGCAACCCAAACATTCAGTACTTC
TRBV28	TRBJ2-5	.	.	CASMRQATQYF	TGTGCCAGCATGAGGCAAGCGACCCAGTACTTC
TRBV2	TRBJ1-1	.	TRBD1	CASSESTGAAFF	TGTGCCAGCAGTGAATCAACAGGGGCAGCTTTCTTT
TRBV18	TRBJ2-7	.	.	CASSPAARLASNNEQYF	TGTGCCAGCTCACCTGCCGCGCGCCTAGCAAGTAACAACGAGCAGTACTTC
TRBV25-1	TRBJ2-3	.	TRBD2	CASSAHPSGREADTQYF	TGTGCCAGCAGTGCCCACCCCAGCGGGAGGGAGGCAGATACGCAGTATTTT
TRBV11-2	TRBJ2-7	.	.	CASSLEGWDEQYF	TGTGCCAGCAGCTTAGAGGGCTGGGACGAGCAGTACTTC
TRBV5-1	TRBJ2-1	.	.	CASSWDTRRNNEQFF	TGCGCCAGCAGCTGGGACACCCGGAGAAACAATGAGCAGTTCTTC
TRBV5-4	TRBJ2-1	.	.	CASSRAREKDKYNEQFF	TGTGCCAGCAGCCGCGCTCGGGAAAAAGATAAATACAATGAGCAGTTCTTC
TRBV5-1	TRBJ2-1	.	.	CASSRAGSPYNEQFF	TGCGCCAGCAGTCGGGCGGGGTCCCCCTACAATGAGCAGTTCTTC
TRBV5-1	TRBJ2-3	once	.	CASSNGGGTDTQYF	TGCGCCAGCAGTAACGGGGGCGGAACAGATACGCAGTATTTT
TRBV5-1	TRBJ1-1	.	TRBD1	CASSWGTAEAFF	TGCGCCAGCAGCTGGGGGACAGCTGAAGCTTTCTTT
TRBV4-3	TRBJ2-5	.	.	CASSQETGEETQYF	TGCGCCAGCAGCCAAGAAACGGGAGAAGAGACCCAGTACTTC
TRBV7-9	TRBJ1-2	.	.	CASSSDGYGYTF	TGTGCCAGCAGCTCGGACGGGTATGGCTACACCTTC
TRBV28	TRBJ2-5	few	.	CASSSFQETQYF	TGTGCCAGCAGTTCCTTCCAAGAGACCCAGTACTTC
TRBV28	TRBJ2-7	.	.	CASTMPGGTYEQYF	TGTGCCAGCACTATGCCAGGGGGGACCTACGAGCAGTACTTC
TRBV14	TRBJ1-2	.	.	CASSYRNYYGYTF	TGTGCCAGCAGTTATAGAAACTACTATGGCTACACCTTC
TRBV7-9	TRBJ2-7	.	.	CASSPQVVYEQYF	TGTGCCAGCAGCCCACAAGTAGTCTACGAGCAGTACTTC
TRBV14	TRBJ1-1	.	.	CASSQIDRRHEAFF	TGTGCCAGCAGCCAAATCGACAGGAGACATGAAGCTTTCTTT
TRBV30	TRBJ1-2	.	.	CAHLQGNYGYTF	TGTGCCCACCTCCAGGGGAACTATGGCTACACCTTC
TRBV7-8	TRBJ2-1	.	.	CASRADSYNEQFF	TGTGCCAGCAGAGCGGACAGTTACAATGAGCAGTTCTTC